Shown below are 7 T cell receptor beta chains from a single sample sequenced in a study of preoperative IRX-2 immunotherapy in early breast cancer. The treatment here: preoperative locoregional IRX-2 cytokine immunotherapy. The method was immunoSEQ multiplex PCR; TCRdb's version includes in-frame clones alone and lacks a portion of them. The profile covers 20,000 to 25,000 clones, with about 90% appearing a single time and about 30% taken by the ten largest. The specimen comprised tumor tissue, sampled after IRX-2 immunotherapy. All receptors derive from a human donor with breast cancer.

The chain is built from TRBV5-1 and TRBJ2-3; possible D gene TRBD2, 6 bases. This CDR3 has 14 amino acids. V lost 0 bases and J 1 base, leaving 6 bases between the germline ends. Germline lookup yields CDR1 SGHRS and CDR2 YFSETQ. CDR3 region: CASSLERGTDTQYF. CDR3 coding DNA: TGCGCCAGCAGCTTGGAGCGGGGCACAGATACGCAGTATTTT.

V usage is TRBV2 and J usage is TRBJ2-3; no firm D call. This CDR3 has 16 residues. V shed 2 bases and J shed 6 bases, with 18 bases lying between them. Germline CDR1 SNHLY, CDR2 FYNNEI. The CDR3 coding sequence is TGTGCCAGCAGTGAAATGTGGGTCAGCCCTGTGGATACGCAGTATTTT. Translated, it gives CASSEMWVSPVDTQYF. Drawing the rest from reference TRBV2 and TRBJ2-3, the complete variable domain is EPEVTQTPSHQVTQMGQEVILRCVPISNHLYFYWYRQILGQKVEFLVSFYNNEISEKSEIFDDQFSVERPDGSNFTLKIRSTKLEDSAMYFCASSEMWVSPVDTQYFGPGTRLTVL.

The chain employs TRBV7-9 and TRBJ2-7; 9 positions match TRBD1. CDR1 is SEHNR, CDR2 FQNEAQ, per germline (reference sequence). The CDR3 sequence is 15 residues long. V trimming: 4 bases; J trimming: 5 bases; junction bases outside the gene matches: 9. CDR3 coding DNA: TGTGCCAGCAGCTCATGGGGGGACAGGGTCGACGAGCAGTACGTC. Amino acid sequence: CASSSWGDRVDEQYV.

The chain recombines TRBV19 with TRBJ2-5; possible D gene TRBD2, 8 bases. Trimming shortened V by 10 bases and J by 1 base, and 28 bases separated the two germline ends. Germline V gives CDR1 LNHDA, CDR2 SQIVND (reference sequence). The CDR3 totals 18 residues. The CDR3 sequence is CANTTVATRGDSQETQYF. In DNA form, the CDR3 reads TGTGCCAACACCACCGTCGCGACGCGGGGGGACAGCCAAGAGACCCAGTACTTC.

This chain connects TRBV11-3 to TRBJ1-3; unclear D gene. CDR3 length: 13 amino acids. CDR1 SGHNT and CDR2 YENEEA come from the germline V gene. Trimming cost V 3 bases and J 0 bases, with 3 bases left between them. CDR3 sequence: CASSLSSGNTIYF. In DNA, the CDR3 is TGTGCCAGCAGCTTGAGCTCTGGAAACACCATATATTTT.

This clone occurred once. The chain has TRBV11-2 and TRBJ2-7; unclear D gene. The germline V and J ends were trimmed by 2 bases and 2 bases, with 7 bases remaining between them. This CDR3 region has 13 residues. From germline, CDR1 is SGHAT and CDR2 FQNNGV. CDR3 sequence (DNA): TGTGCCAGCAGCTTAACCAGCACCTACGAGCAGTACGTC. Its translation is CASSLTSTYEQYV.

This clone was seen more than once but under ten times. The CDR3 DNA reads TGTGCCAGCAGTTTTTCGAGAGGTGGGGCCAACGTCCTGACTTTC. Translation gives CASSFSRGGANVLTF. The V and J genes are TRBV6-5 and TRBJ2-6; D unresolved. The ends were cut back, 4 bases at V and 3 bases at J, with 10 bases in the middle. There are 15 residues in the CDR3. The germline CDR1 and CDR2 sequences are MNHEY and SVGAGI.